A selection of T cell receptor beta chains follows, all from one sample in a study of blood T cell repertoires in COVID-19. Using immunoSEQ multiplex PCR, the repertoire was profiled, and TCRdb retains in-frame clones only, with some absent. This sample has some 120,000 clones, with 75% to 85% found just once. The sequencing sample was made of peripheral blood. The receptors here all came from a woman aged 45-60 years with acute or convalescent COVID-19. The CDR3 runs from the conserved cysteine through the conserved F or W. A D gene is named only where the DNA matches it firmly. Not all rows give a size; the values are once, few, many and, for expanded clones, a class.

size	D	V	J	DNA	CDR3
.	TRBD1	TRBV28	TRBJ1-5	TGTGCCAGCAGTCCGACTGGGACAGGACGCAATCAGCCCCAGCATTTT	CASSPTGTGRNQPQHF
.	TRBD1	TRBV6-5	TRBJ1-2	TGTGCCAGCAGTTACGGACAGGGTTTGGGGTATGGCTACACCTTC	CASSYGQGLGYGYTF
.	.	TRBV19	TRBJ2-7	TGTGCCAGTAGTATTGGTCGGGACGAGCAGTACTTC	CASSIGRDEQYF
.	TRBD1	TRBV18	TRBJ1-5	TGTGCCAGCTCATCTTCAGGGACAGCTAATCAGCCCCAGCATTTT	CASSSSGTANQPQHF
.	.	TRBV4-1	TRBJ2-7	TGCGCCAGCAGCCAAGATCAAAGCATAGCCTACGAGCAGTACTTC	CASSQDQSIAYEQYF
.	.	TRBV11-2	TRBJ1-5	TGTGCCAGCAGCTTAGGCGTCCGAGAGGGACAGCCCCAGCATTTT	CASSLGVREGQPQHF
.	.	TRBV5-1	TRBJ1-1	TGCGCCAGCAGCGCAGCAACCAGGGTAGGAAACACTGAAGCTTTCTTT	CASSAATRVGNTEAFF
.	.	TRBV25-1	TRBJ1-1	TGTGCCAGCAGTGGGGCAGAAGCTTTCTTT	CASSGAEAFF
.	TRBD1	TRBV6-5	TRBJ1-2	TGTGCCAGCAGGACAGGGGGGAGAGATGGCTACACCTTC	CASRTGGRDGYTF
few	.	TRBV2	TRBJ1-5	TGTGCCAGCAAGCGGGACGGATATAGCAATCAGCCCCAGCATTTT	CASKRDGYSNQPQHF
.	.	TRBV23-1	TRBJ2-1	TGCGCCAGCAGTCCCACAGGGCCTGGGTTGAATGAGCAGTTCTTC	CASSPTGPGLNEQFF
.	TRBD1	TRBV5-1	TRBJ1-1	TGCGCCAGCAGCTTGGACAGGGGGGCTGAAGCTTTCTTT	CASSLDRGAEAFF
.	TRBD2	TRBV2	TRBJ2-2	TGTGCCAGCAGTGAGGTAGCGGGTGCCGGGGAGCTGTTTTTT	CASSEVAGAGELFF